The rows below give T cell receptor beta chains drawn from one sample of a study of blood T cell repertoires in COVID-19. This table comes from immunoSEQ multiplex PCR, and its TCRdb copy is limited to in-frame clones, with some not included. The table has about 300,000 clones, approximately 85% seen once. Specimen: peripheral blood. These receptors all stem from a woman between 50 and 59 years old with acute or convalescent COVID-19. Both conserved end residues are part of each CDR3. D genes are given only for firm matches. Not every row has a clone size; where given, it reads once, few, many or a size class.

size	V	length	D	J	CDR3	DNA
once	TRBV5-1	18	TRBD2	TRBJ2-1	CASSLVLAGEGGYNEQFF	TGCGCCAGCAGCTTGGTGTTAGCGGGAGAGGGGGGCTACAATGAGCAGTTCTTC
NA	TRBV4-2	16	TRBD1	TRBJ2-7	CASSQDGTGAAYEQYF	TGTGCCAGCAGCCAGGATGGGACAGGGGCGGCCTACGAGCAGTACTTC
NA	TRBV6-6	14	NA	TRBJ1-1	CASSYSSTNTEAFF	TGTGCCAGCAGTTACTCGTCTACGAACACTGAAGCTTTCTTT
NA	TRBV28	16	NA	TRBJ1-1	CASSLYAGALNTEAFF	TGTGCCAGCAGTTTATATGCAGGGGCGTTGAACACTGAAGCTTTCTTT
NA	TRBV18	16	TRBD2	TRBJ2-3	CASSHTSGRAGDTQYF	TGTGCCAGCTCACACACTAGCGGGAGGGCCGGAGATACGCAGTATTTT
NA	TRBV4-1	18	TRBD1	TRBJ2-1	CASSQAPPDRALYNEQFF	TGCGCCAGCAGCCAAGCCCCCCCGGACAGGGCCCTCTACAATGAGCAGTTCTTC
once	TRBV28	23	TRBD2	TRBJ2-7	CASSFPRDKQLAGDQPPLYEQYF	TGTGCCAGCAGTTTCCCCCGGGACAAACAACTAGCGGGAGATCAACCCCCTCTCTACGAGCAGTACTTC
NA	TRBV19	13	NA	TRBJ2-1	CASSIGQGNEQFF	TGTGCCAGTAGTATAGGGCAGGGCAATGAGCAGTTCTTC
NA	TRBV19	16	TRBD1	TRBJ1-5	CASSIGVRGRIQPQHF	TGTGCCAGTAGTATAGGGGTCAGGGGGCGCATTCAGCCCCAGCATTTT
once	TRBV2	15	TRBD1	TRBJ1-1	CASNDRGVTNTEAFF	TGTGCCAGCAACGACAGGGGTGTGACGAACACTGAAGCTTTCTTT
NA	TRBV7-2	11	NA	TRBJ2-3	CASTPTDTQYF	TGTGCCAGCACCCCTACAGATACGCAGTATTTT
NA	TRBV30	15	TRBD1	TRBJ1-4	CAWSDTGATNEKLFF	TGTGCCTGGAGCGATACAGGGGCAACTAATGAAAAACTGTTTTTT
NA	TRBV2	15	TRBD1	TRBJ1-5	CASSRQGTSNQPQHF	TGTGCCAGCAGTCGACAGGGGACTAGCAATCAGCCCCAGCATTTT
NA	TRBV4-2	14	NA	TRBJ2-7	CASKLGGQSYEQYF	TGTGCCAGTAAATTGGGGGGACAGAGCTACGAGCAGTACTTC
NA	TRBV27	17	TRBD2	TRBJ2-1	CASSLYNSGSPYNEQFF	TGTGCCAGCAGTTTATACAATAGCGGGAGCCCGTACAATGAGCAGTTCTTC
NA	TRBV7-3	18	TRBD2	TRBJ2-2	CASSLELAGGGNTGELFF	TGTGCCAGCAGCTTAGAACTAGCGGGAGGAGGGAACACCGGGGAGCTGTTTTTT
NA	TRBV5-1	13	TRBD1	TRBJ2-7	CASSVGQGSEQYF	TGCGCCAGCAGCGTGGGACAGGGTAGCGAGCAGTACTTC
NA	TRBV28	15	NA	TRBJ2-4	CASSLTGLAKNIQYF	TGTGCCAGCAGTTTAACAGGTCTAGCCAAAAACATTCAGTACTTC
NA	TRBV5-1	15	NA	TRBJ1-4	CASSHSEEKNEKLFF	TGCGCCAGCAGCCACTCCGAGGAAAAAAATGAAAAACTGTTTTTT
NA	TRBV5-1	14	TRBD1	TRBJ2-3	CASSMTGVVDTQYF	TGCGCCAGCAGCATGACAGGGGTAGTGGATACGCAGTATTTT
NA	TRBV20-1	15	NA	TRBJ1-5	CSASWPGNSNQPQHF	TGCAGTGCTAGTTGGCCAGGGAATTCGAATCAGCCCCAGCATTTT
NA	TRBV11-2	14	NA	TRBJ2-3	CASRTGSSPDTQYF	TGTGCCAGCAGAACCGGGTCTAGCCCAGATACGCAGTATTTT
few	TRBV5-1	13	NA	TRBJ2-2	CASSFGGTGELFF	TGCGCCAGCAGCTTCGGCGGCACCGGGGAGCTGTTTTTT
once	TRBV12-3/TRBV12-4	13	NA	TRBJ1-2	CASSPSSGYGYTF	TGTGCCAGCAGTCCCTCGAGCGGCTATGGCTACACCTTC
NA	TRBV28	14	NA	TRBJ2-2	CASRWGGRTGELFF	TGTGCCAGCCGTTGGGGGGGGCGAACCGGGGAGCTGTTTTTT
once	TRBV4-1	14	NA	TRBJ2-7	CASSQVGVSYEQYF	TGCGCCAGCAGCCAAGTAGGGGTTTCCTACGAGCAGTACTTC
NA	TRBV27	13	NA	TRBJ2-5	CASSFSGYRGQYF	TGTGCCAGCAGTTTTTCGGGCTACCGGGGCCAGTACTTC
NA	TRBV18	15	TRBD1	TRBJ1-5	CASSPPGGTNQPQHF	TGTGCCAGCTCACCGCCAGGGGGGACCAATCAGCCCCAGCATTTT
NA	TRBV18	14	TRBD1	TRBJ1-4	CASSRTGPNEKLFF	TGTGCCAGCTCAAGGACAGGCCCAAATGAAAAACTGTTTTTT
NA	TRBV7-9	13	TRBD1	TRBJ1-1	CASSLDRGAEAFF	TGTGCCAGCAGCCTGGACAGGGGGGCTGAAGCTTTCTTT
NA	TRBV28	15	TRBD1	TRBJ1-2	CASSLGGSDRGGYTF	TGTGCCAGCAGTTTAGGGGGATCAGACAGGGGTGGCTACACCTTC
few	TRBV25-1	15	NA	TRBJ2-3	CASSEYAASTDTQYF	TGTGCCAGCAGTGAATACGCGGCTAGCACAGATACGCAGTATTTT
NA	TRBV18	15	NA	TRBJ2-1	CASSPLPSSYNEQFF	TGTGCCAGCTCACCCTTACCGAGCTCCTACAATGAGCAGTTCTTC
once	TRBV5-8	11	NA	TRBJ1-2	CASSFFGGYTF	TGTGCCAGCAGCTTCTTTGGCGGCTACACCTTC
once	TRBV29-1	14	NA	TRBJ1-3	CSVEPTGFGNTIYF	TGCAGCGTTGAACCTACAGGGTTCGGAAACACCATATATTTT
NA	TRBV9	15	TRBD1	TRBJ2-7	CASSVGTGVSYEQYF	TGTGCCAGCAGCGTAGGGACAGGGGTTTCCTACGAGCAGTACTTC
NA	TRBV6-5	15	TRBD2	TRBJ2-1	CASTRGSGMGNEQFF	TGTGCCAGCACCCGGGGTAGCGGGATGGGCAATGAGCAGTTCTTC
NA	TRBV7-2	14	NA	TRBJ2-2	CASSEGHRTGELFF	TGTGCCAGCAGCGAGGGACATAGGACCGGGGAGCTGTTTTTT
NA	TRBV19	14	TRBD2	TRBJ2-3	CATRTSGRTDTQYF	TGTGCCACCCGGACTAGCGGGAGAACAGATACGCAGTATTTT
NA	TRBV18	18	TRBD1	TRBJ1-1	CASSSTYGQGRMNTEAFF	TGTGCCAGCTCATCGACTTACGGACAGGGGCGCATGAACACTGAAGCTTTCTTT
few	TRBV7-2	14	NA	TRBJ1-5	CASSSGVVNQPQHF	TGTGCCAGCAGCTCAGGGGTCGTCAATCAGCCCCAGCATTTT
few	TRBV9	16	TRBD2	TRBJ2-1	CASSPGLADSYNEQFF	TGTGCCAGCAGCCCCGGGCTAGCGGACTCCTACAATGAGCAGTTCTTC
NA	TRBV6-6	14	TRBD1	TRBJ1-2	CASSSIGTEYGYTF	TGTGCCAGCAGTTCTATCGGGACAGAGTATGGCTACACCTTC
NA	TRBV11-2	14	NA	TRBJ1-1	CASSLGPGNTEAFF	TGTGCCAGCAGCTTAGGACCGGGGAACACTGAAGCTTTCTTT
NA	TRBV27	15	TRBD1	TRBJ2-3	CASPGQGWGTDTQYF	TGTGCCAGCCCGGGACAGGGGTGGGGTACAGATACGCAGTATTTT
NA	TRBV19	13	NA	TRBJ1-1	CASSIEGNTEAFF	TGTGCCAGTAGTATTGAGGGAAACACTGAAGCTTTCTTT
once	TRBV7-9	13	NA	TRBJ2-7	CASSDMGAWEQYF	TGTGCCAGCAGCGATATGGGGGCGTGGGAGCAGTACTTC
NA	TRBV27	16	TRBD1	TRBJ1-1	CASSSDSDRLNTEAFF	TGTGCCAGCAGTTCAGATTCGGACAGGTTGAACACTGAAGCTTTCTTT
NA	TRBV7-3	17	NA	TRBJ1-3	CASSLRPRGRGGNTIYF	TGTGCCAGCAGCTTAAGGCCCAGGGGCCGGGGTGGAAACACCATATATTTT
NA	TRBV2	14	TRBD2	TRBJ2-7	CASSPGLAAYEQYF	TGTGCCAGCAGTCCGGGACTAGCGGCCTACGAGCAGTACTTC
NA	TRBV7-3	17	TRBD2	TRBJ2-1	CASSLTGTSGPYNEQFF	TGTGCCAGCAGCTTAACCGGGACTAGCGGCCCCTACAATGAGCAGTTCTTC
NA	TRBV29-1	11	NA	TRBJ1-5	CSVGGNQPQHF	TGCAGCGTTGGAGGCAATCAGCCCCAGCATTTT
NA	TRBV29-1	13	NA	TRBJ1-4	CSVNIPGGEKLFF	TGCAGCGTTAATATACCGGGGGGTGAAAAACTGTTTTTT